These T cell receptor beta chains were read from a single sample in a study of shared clonotypes between healthy human individuals. Assay: immunoSEQ multiplex PCR; the TCRdb copy retains only in-frame clones and omits some. Of 2 million to 2.5 million clones detected, roughly 93% appear once; the ten largest clones hold around 0.37%. Input material: naive CD4+ T cells from PBMCs. The receptors stem from a man aged 18 to 29 in good health. Some clones in this sample may be carry-over from other donors' samples. The CDR3 runs from the conserved cysteine through the conserved F or W. Fields, in order: V gene, J gene, D gene, CDR3 protein, CDR3 DNA. The D gene is left open where the match is weak.

>TRBV15|TRBJ1-5|.
CATSRQGPNQPQHF
TGTGCCACCAGCAGACAGGGGCCCAATCAGCCCCAGCATTTT
>TRBV27|TRBJ2-7|TRBD1
CASSISRDRGLSYEQYF
TGTGCCAGCAGTATAAGCCGGGACAGGGGGTTGTCCTACGAGCAGTACTTC
>TRBV7-2|TRBJ2-7|TRBD1
CASSLMTGAPHEQYF
TGTGCCAGCAGCTTAATGACAGGGGCTCCTCACGAGCAGTACTTC
>TRBV4-2|TRBJ1-4|.
CASSQGNWVQGRSERGEKLFF
TGTGCCAGCAGCCAGGGCAATTGGGTACAGGGAAGAAGCGAGAGAGGTGAAAAACTGTTTTTT
>TRBV28|TRBJ2-5|.
CASSSQGFPHF
TGTGCCAGCAGTTCCCAGGGATTCCCCCACTTC
>TRBV10-3|TRBJ2-7|TRBD2
CAISAAGATYEQYF
TGTGCCATCAGTGCGGCGGGAGCCACCTACGAGCAGTACTTC
>TRBV25-1|TRBJ1-1|.
CASSPTWNTEAFF
TGTGCCAGCAGCCCCACTTGGAACACTGAAGCTTTCTTT
>TRBV5-1|TRBJ2-6|.
CASSLAAGANVLTF
TGCGCCAGCAGCTTGGCGGCCGGGGCCAACGTCCTGACTTTC
>TRBV5-4|TRBJ2-2|.
CASSLDPLLNTGELFF
TGTGCCAGCAGCTTGGATCCGCTCTTGAACACCGGGGAGCTGTTTTTT
>TRBV9|TRBJ2-1|.
CASSVRDMGNEQFF
TGTGCCAGCAGCGTACGGGATATGGGGAATGAGCAGTTCTTC
>TRBV28|TRBJ1-3|.
CASRVGGSGNTIYF
TGTGCCAGCAGGGTAGGGGGCTCTGGAAACACCATATATTTT
>TRBV11-2|TRBJ2-1|TRBD1
CASSDRGQGDEQFF
TGTGCCAGCAGCGACAGAGGACAGGGCGATGAGCAGTTCTTC
>TRBV6-5|TRBJ2-7|.
CASNYYREHEQYF
TGTGCCAGCAATTACTACAGGGAGCACGAGCAGTACTTC
>TRBV5-1|TRBJ2-3|TRBD2
CASSIQLAGGTDTQYF
TGCGCCAGCAGCATCCAACTAGCGGGAGGGACAGATACGCAGTATTTT
>TRBV28|TRBJ1-1|.
CASSPVDTEAFF
TGTGCCAGCAGCCCCGTGGACACTGAAGCTTTCTTT
>TRBV11-2|TRBJ2-5|.
CASSLGLPIQETQYF
TGTGCCAGCAGCTTAGGTTTACCCATCCAAGAGACCCAGTACTTC
>TRBV19|TRBJ2-7|.
CASRAPGLPFEQYF
TGTGCCAGTAGGGCCCCGGGACTTCCGTTCGAGCAGTACTTC
>TRBV6-4|TRBJ2-7|.
CASSDSNGVSYEQYF
TGTGCCAGCAGTGACTCCAACGGGGTCTCCTACGAGCAGTACTTC
>TRBV7-3|TRBJ2-1|.
CASSLTGRPSPGDEQFF
TGTGCCAGCAGCTTAACGGGACGCCCCTCGCCGGGCGATGAGCAGTTCTTC
>TRBV6-6|TRBJ1-1|.
CASSWQGPNTEAFF
TGTGCCAGCAGTTGGCAGGGACCGAACACTGAAGCTTTCTTT
>TRBV5-1|TRBJ2-7|.
CASSLGVAGFPYEQYF
TGCGCCAGCAGCTTGGGGGTGGCGGGATTCCCCTACGAGCAGTACTTC
>TRBV7-7|TRBJ2-5|.
CASSLLPGLETQYF
TGTGCCAGCAGCTTGTTGCCAGGGCTGGAGACCCAGTACTTC
>TRBV30|TRBJ2-5|.
CAWSSSQETQYF
TGTGCCTGGAGCTCCTCTCAGGAGACCCAGTACTTC
>TRBV5-4|TRBJ2-6|.
CASSLSGGYPLSGANVLTF
TGTGCCAGCAGCTTGAGTGGGGGCTATCCCCTCTCTGGGGCCAACGTCCTGACTTTC
>TRBV4-1|TRBJ1-4|TRBD1
CASSQDARAGQGLLFF
TGCGCCAGCAGCCAAGATGCGAGAGCCGGACAGGGGTTGCTGTTTTTT